The entry that follows covers one T cell receptor (beta chain) sequence. What it binds is not known. Only in-frame clones appear in the TCRdb table, and some are missing; sequencing was by immunoSEQ multiplex PCR. This table has about 96,000 clones, roughly 88% appearing once. This record belongs to a study of T cell responses to AZD1222 COVID-19 vaccine. Broader study findings: Mostly white British, mostly female donors; authors suggested clonal diversity may be underestimated. Recipients of AZD1222 seropositive at baseline numbered only 5 or 6.

The CDR3 is 13 residues long. Germline lookup yields CDR1 SNHLY and CDR2 FYNNEI. V shed 6 bases and J 5 bases; nucleotides not matched to a gene: 2. The TCR originated in an adult in good health. Source: peripheral blood, taken on day 0 of AZD1222 vaccination. The chain employs TRBV2 and TRBJ2-2, with 8 bases matching TRBD1. The CDR3 spells CASRQGGTGELFF. The CDR3 DNA reads TGTGCCAGCAGACAGGGGGGAACCGGGGAGCTGTTTTTT.